The 8 T cell receptor beta chains below were found in one sample sequenced in a study of shared clonotypes between healthy human individuals. Data came from immunoSEQ multiplex PCR; TCRdb stores just in-frame clones and leaves some out. The sample carries about 1 million clones, around 75% recorded once. The sequenced material came from memory CD4+ T cells sorted from blood. Subset in this sample: CD45RA-negative fraction. These receptors all come from a man aged 18 to 29 in good health.

The chain uses TRBV28 and TRBJ2-7; D uncertain. The CDR3 totals 13 residues. V shed 6 bases and J shed 3 bases, with 12 bases lying between them. Germline CDR1 MDHEN, CDR2 SYDVKM. The CDR3 DNA sequence: TGTGCCAGCAGCCTGACCCTCCACTACGAGCAGTACTTC. Encoded protein: CASSLTLHYEQYF.

V and J are TRBV5-1 and TRBJ2-1; TRBD2 aligns across 8 bases. From germline, CDR1 is SGHRS and CDR2 YFSETQ. The CDR3 runs 14 residues. The J segment lost 8 bases and the V segment lost 4 bases, leaving 8 bases of the junction unmatched. This chain's CDR3 is CASSPGLARDEQFF. CDR3 DNA: TGCGCCAGCAGCCCTGGACTAGCTAGGGATGAGCAGTTCTTC.

The rearrangement joins TRBV12-5 to TRBJ2-3, with 7 bases aligning to TRBD2. The germline V gene encodes CDR1 LGHNT and CDR2 FRNRAP. The CDR3 contains 15 residues. J gave up 0 bases and V 3 bases, and 3 bases lay outside the gene matches. CDR3 region: CASGFSSGSTDTQYF. CDR3 coding DNA: TGTGCTAGTGGTTTCTCTAGCGGTAGCACAGATACGCAGTATTTT.

The CDR3 bases are TGTGCCACCTCACCTGGGAGTCGGAGCGAGCAGTACTTC. It yields the protein CATSPGSRSEQYF. The rearrangement uses TRBV5-4 and TRBJ2-7; D is perhaps TRBD2 (5 bases). Germline CDR1 and CDR2: SGHNT and YYREEE (reference sequence). This CDR3 comprises 13 residues. V was cut by 9 bases and J by 6 bases, with 19 bases left in between.

The gene calls are TRBV18 and TRBJ1-1; maybe TRBD1 (5 bases). CDR1 is KGHSH, CDR2 LQKENI, per germline. V gave up 3 bases and J gave up 4 bases, with 9 bases separating them. The CDR3 sequence is 13 residues long. The CDR3 DNA is TGTGCCAGCTCACCGCAGGGAAGCACTGAAGCTTTCTTT. It codes for CASSPQGSTEAFF.

The chain uses TRBV6-6 and TRBJ2-1; D not resolved. This CDR3 is 16 amino acids long. V gave up 6 bases and J gave up 0 bases, with 15 bases separating them. Per germline, CDR1 MNHNY and CDR2 SVGAGI (reference sequence). The CDR3 sequence: CASRAGVDLSYNEQFF. The DNA of the CDR3 is TGTGCCAGCAGAGCCGGAGTCGACCTCTCCTACAATGAGCAGTTCTTC.

CDR3 protein: CAIKVTGTGGPDTQYF. The CDR3, as DNA: TGTGCCATCAAGGTCACCGGGACAGGGGGCCCAGATACGCAGTATTTT. The chain employs TRBV10-3 and TRBJ2-3; 12 positions agree with TRBD1. The trim removed 7 bases at V and 4 bases at J, leaving 9 bases unmatched. The CDR3 has 16 residues. Germline CDR1 is ENHRY and CDR2 is SYGVKD.

This clone was seen many times. This chain joins TRBV5-1 and TRBJ1-3; no definite D call. V was shortened by 7 bases and J by 7 bases, with 9 bases between the two germline ends. Germline V gene data show CDR1 as SGHRS and CDR2 as YFSETQ. The CDR3 sequence is 11 residues long. CDR3 protein: CASSSANTIYF. As DNA, the CDR3 is TGCGCCAGCTCTTCTGCTAACACCATATATTTT.